These 8 T cell receptor beta chains originate from one sample sequenced in a study of T cell responses to AZD1222 COVID-19 vaccine. Here immunoSEQ multiplex PCR was the method, and the copy in TCRdb shows in-frame clones only, minus some. The table records 100,000 to 150,000 clones, 80% to 95% of them present only once. Sequencing was performed on peripheral blood, taken 28 days after the second AZD1222 dose. The receptors were sampled from an adult who received the AZD1222 COVID-19 vaccine.

J is TRBJ2-7 and V is TRBV4-1, with 8 positions matching TRBD2. The CDR3 is 17 residues long. Germline CDR1 is MGHRA and CDR2 is YSYEKL. The V and J ends lost 4 bases and 2 bases, in that order; junction bases with no gene match: 13. CDR3 region: CASSLEGAGGRPYEQYF. The CDR3 bases are TGCGCCAGCAGCCTGGAAGGGGCGGGGGGACGCCCCTACGAGCAGTACTTC.

The gene calls are TRBV16 and TRBJ1-1; D unresolved. The V gene lost 6 bases and the J gene lost 1 base, with 6 bases spanning the gap. The CDR3 has 12 amino acids. CDR1 is KGHSY and CDR2 is FQNENV in the germline V gene. CDR3 sequence reads: CASSQRNTEAFF. The CDR3 DNA is TGTGCCAGCAGTCAGAGGAACACTGAAGCTTTCTTT.

The chain couples TRBV11-3 to TRBJ2-3, with D perhaps matching TRBD1 (5 bases). This CDR3 region has 17 residues. Germline lookup yields CDR1 SGHNT and CDR2 YENEEA. With 0 bases removed from V and 1 base from J, the gap between germline ends came to 14 bases. The CDR3 loop is CASSLEQGARGTDTQYF. Written as DNA, the CDR3 is TGTGCCAGCAGCTTAGAGCAGGGCGCCAGGGGCACAGATACGCAGTATTTT. The whole variable domain, remainder taken from reference TRBV11-3 and TRBJ2-3, is EAGVVQSPRYKIIEKKQPVAFWCNPISGHNTLYWYLQNLGQGPELLIRYENEEAVDDSQLPKDRFSAERLKGVDSTLKIQPAELGDSAVYLCASSLEQGARGTDTQYFGPGTRLTVL.

The chain recombines TRBV29-1 with TRBJ2-6; tentatively, D is TRBD2 (7 bases). Germline-derived CDR1 and CDR2 are SQVTM and ANQGSEA. This CDR3 comprises 15 residues. Trimming removed 1 base from V and 5 bases from J, with 12 bases in between. The CDR3 loop is CSVEGGGARANVLTF. CDR3 nucleotide sequence: TGCAGCGTTGAAGGAGGGGGGGCAAGGGCCAACGTCCTGACTTTC.

The V and J genes are TRBV6-2 or TRBV6-3 and TRBJ1-5; no clear D. The germline CDR1 and CDR2 sequences are MNHEY and SVGEGT. The V end was cut by 3 bases, the J end by 2 bases, with 8 bases between. This CDR3 has 14 amino acids. Written as DNA, the CDR3 is TGTGCCAGCAGTTATACGAGGGGCAATCAGCCCCAGCATTTT. This encodes CASSYTRGNQPQHF.

This chain uses TRBV19 with TRBJ2-7; D perhaps matches TRBD1 (7 bases). V lost 6 bases to trimming and J lost 5 bases, with 17 bases between them. From germline, CDR1 is LNHDA and CDR2 SQIVND (reference sequence). CDR3 length: 14 residues. The chain's CDR3 is CASSPVGGGNEQYF. In DNA form, the CDR3 reads TGTGCCAGTAGCCCCGTAGGGGGCGGGAACGAGCAGTACTTC.

This clone was seen only once. The chain uses TRBV7-2 and TRBJ2-2, with D perhaps given as TRBD1 or TRBD2 (5 bases each). Trimming stripped 5 bases from V and 6 bases from J, with 13 bases between. The CDR3 consists of 14 residues. Germline CDR1 reads SGHTA; CDR2 reads FQGNSA. DNA of the CDR3: TGTGCCAGCAGCGCCTGGGGGAGCTCCGGGGAGCTGTTTTTT. Its protein is CASSAWGSSGELFF.

DNA of the CDR3: TGCGCCAGCAGCCTGGGACTAGACCTCAGTGGGGAGCTGTTTTTT. It encodes CASSLGLDLSGELFF. The chain uses TRBV5-1 and TRBJ2-2; 8 bases are a match to TRBD2. Looked up from germline, CDR1 is SGHRS and CDR2 is YFSETQ. The CDR3 spans 15 residues. V gave up 4 bases and J gave up 8 bases; unmatched junction bases: 10. Based on the CDR3 plus reference TRBV5-1 and TRBJ2-2, the full variable domain is KAGVTQTPRYLIKTRGQQVTLSCSPISGHRSVSWYQQTPGQGLQFLFEYFSETQRNKGNFPGRFSGRQFSNSRSEMNVSTLELGDSALYLCASSLGLDLSGELFFGEGSRLTVL.